These 4 T cell receptor beta chains originate from one sample sequenced in a study of blood T cells in healthy people across ages. Then a second PCR, running roughly 7 to 11 cycles, was carried out with a sample-barcoded 5' primer and a J-beta primer mix. TCRdb itself ran the 5' RACE reads through MiXCR, one entry per CDR3 protein. The sample includes hundreds of thousands of distinct CDR3 sequences, about 44% of them seen just once. Source material: blood. These receptors were taken from a man aged 30 to 45 in good health.

Only a few counts were recorded for this clonotype. This sequence joins TRBV7-3 and TRBJ2-7, with a tentative D call TRBD2 (5 bases). Germline CDR1 and CDR2: SGHTA and FQGTGA. The CDR3 is 13 residues long. The V end was cut by 4 bases, the J end by 8 bases, with 15 bases between. In DNA, the CDR3 is TGTGCCAGCAGCTCAGTCGCGGGTGGGCAGCAGTACTTC. This gives the protein CASSSVAGGQQYF.

This clonotype came up a few times. This chain joins TRBV6-5 and TRBJ2-7; 10 bases map to TRBD1. Germline CDR1 is MNHEY and CDR2 is SVGAGI. The CDR3 has 16 amino acids. V lost 0 bases and J lost 1; bases outside the gene matches: 3. The chain's CDR3 is CASSYSWTGGSYEQYF. The CDR3 DNA is TGTGCCAGCAGTTACTCATGGACAGGGGGATCCTACGAGCAGTACTTC.

The V call is TRBV27, the J call TRBJ2-7; 12 bases match TRBD2. The CDR3 covers 14 residues. Germline V lookup: CDR1 MNHEY, CDR2 SMNVEV (reference sequence). V shed 6 bases, J shed 3 bases, and the junction held 3 bases outside the gene matches. This chain's CDR3 is CASRGLAGIYEQYF. In DNA, the CDR3 is TGTGCCAGCAGGGGACTAGCGGGCATCTACGAGCAGTACTTC.

The chain employs TRBV2 and TRBJ2-3; no clear D. Germline lookup yields CDR1 SNHLY and CDR2 FYNNEI. The CDR3 contains 13 residues. V gave up 8 bases and J gave up 4 bases, with 13 bases separating them. The CDR3 sequence is CASVGSGADTQYF. DNA for the CDR3: TGTGCCAGCGTGGGGTCCGGCGCAGATACGCAGTATTTT.